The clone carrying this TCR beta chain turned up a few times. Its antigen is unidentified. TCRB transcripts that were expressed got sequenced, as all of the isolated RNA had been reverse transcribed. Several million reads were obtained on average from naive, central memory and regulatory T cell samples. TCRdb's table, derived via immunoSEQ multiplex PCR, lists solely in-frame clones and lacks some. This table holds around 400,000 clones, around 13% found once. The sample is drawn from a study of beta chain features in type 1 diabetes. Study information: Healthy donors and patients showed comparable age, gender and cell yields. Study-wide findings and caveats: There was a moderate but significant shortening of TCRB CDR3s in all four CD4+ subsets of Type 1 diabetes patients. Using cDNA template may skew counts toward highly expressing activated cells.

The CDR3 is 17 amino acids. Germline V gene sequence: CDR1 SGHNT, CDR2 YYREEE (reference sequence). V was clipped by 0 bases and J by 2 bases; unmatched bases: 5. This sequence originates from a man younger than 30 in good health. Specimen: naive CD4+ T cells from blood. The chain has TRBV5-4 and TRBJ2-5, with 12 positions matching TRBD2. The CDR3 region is CASSLATLAGGQETQYF. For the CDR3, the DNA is TGTGCCAGCAGCTTGGCAACGCTAGCGGGGGGGCAAGAGACCCAGTACTTC.